This entry lists 25 T cell receptor beta chains sequenced from one sample in a study of ipilimumab plus nivolumab after autologous stem cell transplantation. Here immunoSEQ multiplex PCR was the method, and the copy in TCRdb shows in-frame clones only, minus some. The sample has some 17,000 clones, approximately 80% seen once. The source material was PBMCs, sampled in a trial of ipilimumab plus nivolumab as post-transplant consolidation. These receptors originate from a male donor with diffuse large B-cell lymphoma.

V gene TRBV4-3 combines with J gene TRBJ1-2; maybe TRBD1 (5 bases). Germline V lookup: CDR1 LGHNA, CDR2 YSLEER. V was shortened by 2 bases and J by 1 base, with 11 bases between the two germline ends. The CDR3 contains 15 residues. The CDR3 spells CASSQSAGSNYGYTF. DNA for the CDR3: TGCGCCAGCAGCCAATCCGCAGGGAGTAACTATGGCTACACCTTC.

The rearrangement uses TRBV30 and TRBJ2-2; 9 nucleotides match TRBD2. Germline-derived CDR1 and CDR2 are GTSNPN and SVGIG (reference sequence). J lost 8 bases, V lost 4 bases, and 8 bases had no gene match. CDR3 length equals 14 residues. CDR3 protein: CAWTVLAGTGELFF. CDR3 in DNA: TGTGCCTGGACTGTCCTAGCGGGAACGGGGGAGCTGTTTTTT.

The chain employs TRBV29-1 and TRBJ2-7; no definite D call. Between the trimmed V and J ends, which lost 5 bases and 0 bases, there was a span of 5 bases. The CDR3 consists of 11 residues. Germline V gene lookup returns CDR1 SQVTM and CDR2 ANQGSEA. CDR3 amino acids: CSVYASYEQYF. The CDR3 bases are TGCAGCGTTTATGCCTCCTACGAGCAGTACTTC.

This chain joins TRBV6-1 and TRBJ1-3, with 8 nucleotides matching TRBD1. Germline V gene lookup returns CDR1 MNHNS and CDR2 SASEGT. The trim removed 4 bases at V and 0 bases at J, leaving 5 bases unmatched. The CDR3 length is 16 residues. CDR3 in DNA: TGTGCCAGCAGTGCCGACAGGGGTAGCTCTGGAAACACCATATATTTT. Its protein is CASSADRGSSGNTIYF.

The chain couples TRBV18 to TRBJ1-3; D is unclear. CDR3 length: 16 amino acids. Germline CDR1 and CDR2: KGHSH and LQKENI. V dropped 1 base and J dropped 0 bases, with 10 bases sitting between them. CDR3 loop: CASSPLGETSGNTIYF. In DNA form, the CDR3 reads TGTGCCAGCTCACCACTTGGGGAGACCTCTGGAAACACCATATATTTT.

The V and J genes are TRBV7-2 and TRBJ1-1; D gene uncertain. V lost 3 bases and J lost 4, with 9 bases in between. The germline V gene encodes CDR1 SGHTA and CDR2 FQGNSA. The CDR3 covers 13 residues. CDR3 protein: CASSFDPATEAFF. The CDR3 DNA follows: TGTGCCAGCAGCTTCGACCCTGCCACTGAAGCTTTCTTT.

The rearrangement uses TRBV11-1 and TRBJ1-1, with TRBD1 matching 9 bases. J lost 5 bases, V lost 4 bases, and 8 bases had no gene match. CDR3 size: 15 residues. The germline V gene has CDR1 SGHAT and CDR2 FQDESV (reference sequence). CDR3 in amino acids: CASSSSTGGGTEAFF. DNA for the CDR3: TGTGCCAGCAGCTCCTCGACAGGGGGTGGAACTGAAGCTTTCTTT.

The CDR3 region is CASSRGQELYNEQFF. The DNA for the CDR3 is TGTGCCAGCAGCCGCGGACAGGAGCTATACAATGAGCAGTTCTTC. The chain uses TRBV5-4 and TRBJ2-1; 7 bases line up with TRBD1. Germline V CDR1 and CDR2: SGHNT, YYREEE (reference sequence). Losses at the gene ends were 4 bases for V and 4 bases for J; bases not matched to a gene: 8. This CDR3 has 15 residues.

The chain has TRBV7-2 and TRBJ1-6; the match to TRBD1 covers 7 bases. The trim removed 2 bases at V and 7 bases at J, leaving 5 bases unmatched. The germline gives CDR1 SGHTA, CDR2 FQGNSA. The CDR3 loop spans 15 amino acids. CDR3 sequence reads: CASSLTRGRNSPLHF. The CDR3 bases are TGTGCCAGCAGCTTAACGAGGGGGCGGAATTCACCCCTCCACTTT.

This clone showed up just once. The chain employs TRBV11-1 and TRBJ2-2; D unresolved. Germline CDR1 reads SGHAT; CDR2 reads FQDESV (reference sequence). The CDR3 is 13 amino acids. V was pared by 5 bases and J by 7 bases, with 11 bases between. CDR3 in amino acids: CASSPPGDGELFF. CDR3 bases: TGTGCCAGCAGCCCCCCCGGCGACGGGGAGCTGTTTTTT.

The chain carries TRBV5-4 and TRBJ2-3, with no clear D. V lost 4 bases and J lost 2, with 11 bases in between. In germline, CDR1 is SGHNT, CDR2 YYREEE (reference sequence). The CDR3 sequence is 14 residues long. This CDR3 is CASSLGRVTDTQYF. In DNA form, the CDR3 reads TGTGCCAGCAGCCTAGGCCGGGTCACAGATACGCAGTATTTT.

This clone was found once. This chain uses TRBV6-1 with TRBJ2-3; 10 bases match TRBD2. V shed 7 bases, J shed 6 bases, and the junction held 7 bases outside the gene matches. Per germline, CDR1 MNHNS and CDR2 SASEGT. The CDR3 is 14 residues long. The CDR3 sequence is CASISGGASDTQYF. In nucleotides, the CDR3 is TGTGCCAGCATCAGCGGGGGGGCTTCGGATACGCAGTATTTT.

V is TRBV18 and J is TRBJ1-3; maybe TRBD1 (5 bases). V was trimmed by 5 bases and J by 9 bases, leaving 17 bases between them. Germline loops: CDR1 KGHSH, CDR2 LQKENI. This CDR3 contains 14 residues. The CDR3 DNA is TGTGCCAGCTCAGAATTCCGGGGAAGGGGCACCATATATTTT. Translation: CASSEFRGRGTIYF.

The CDR3 loop is CASSSASYEQYF. CDR3 bases: TGTGCCAGCAGCTCCGCCTCCTACGAGCAGTACTTC. This chain uses TRBV5-8 with TRBJ2-7; D gene uncertain. Germline V lookup: CDR1 SGHTS, CDR2 YDEGEE. Trimming removed 3 bases at V and 0 bases at J, with 4 bases between. CDR3 length: 12 amino acids.

CDR3 coding DNA: TGCGCCAGCAGCCAAGTTGGACGGGGGGGTTACTACGAGCAGTACTTC. Protein sequence: CASSQVGRGGYYEQYF. This chain joins TRBV4-1 and TRBJ2-7, with TRBD2 matching over 8 bases. The CDR3 loop spans 16 amino acids. Germline loops: CDR1 MGHRA, CDR2 YSYEKL. The ends lost 1 base at V and 3 bases at J; junction bases unmatched: 8.

The chain links TRBV7-9 to TRBJ2-3; 13 bases align to TRBD2. Per the germline V gene, CDR1 is SEHNR and CDR2 is FQNEAQ (reference sequence). V lost 4 bases, J lost 2 bases, and 3 bases stayed unmatched. This CDR3 comprises 16 residues. Here the CDR3 DNA reads TGTGCCAGCAGCTGGGGACTAGCGGGGCCCACAGATACGCAGTATTTT. Its protein product is CASSWGLAGPTDTQYF.

This clone appeared a few times. V is TRBV19 and J is TRBJ1-5; 7 bases are shared with TRBD1. CDR3 length: 14 residues. V shed 6 bases, J shed 2 bases, and the junction held 4 bases outside the gene matches. CDR1 is LNHDA and CDR2 is SQIVND in the germline V gene (reference sequence). For the CDR3, the DNA is TGTGCCAGTAGCGACAGGGTTGGCAATCAGCCCCAGCATTTT. Its translation is CASSDRVGNQPQHF.

The chain recombines TRBV4-2 with TRBJ2-6; D might be TRBD2 (5 bases). CDR1 and CDR2 from the germline V gene are LGHNA and YNFKEQ. V lost 1 base to trimming and J lost 3 bases, with 13 bases between them. The CDR3 loop spans 17 amino acids. CDR3 loop: CASSQVAGFVGANVLTF. DNA for the CDR3: TGTGCCAGCAGCCAAGTGGCGGGTTTTGTTGGGGCCAACGTCCTGACTTTC.

The chain has TRBV6-1 and TRBJ2-1, with D maybe TRBD2 (6 bases). Germline assignment: CDR1 MNHNS and CDR2 SASEGT. V dropped 7 bases and J dropped 1 base, with 14 bases sitting between them. The CDR3 has 15 amino acids. For the CDR3, the DNA is TGTGCCAGCAAGCGGGCGGACTCTTCCTACAATGAGCAGTTCTTC. Its translation: CASKRADSSYNEQFF.

V and J are TRBV5-1 and TRBJ2-7, with D possibly TRBD1 on 6 matching bases. Trimming left V 4 bases short and J 5 bases short, with 13 bases between. CDR1 and CDR2 from the germline V gene are SGHRS and YFSETQ. This CDR3 is 13 amino acids long. The CDR3 DNA reads TGCGCCAGCAGCCCGCAGGGGATACACGAGCAGTACTTC. Translating it yields CASSPQGIHEQYF.

The V and J genes are TRBV10-1 and TRBJ2-7; TRBD1 is a possible D gene (6 bases). The V and J ends lost 10 bases and 4 bases respectively, with 23 bases between them. There are 15 residues in the CDR3. CDR1 is WNHNN and CDR2 is SYGVQD in the germline V gene (reference sequence). CDR3 bases: TGCGCCACCTCGTTCCCATGGGACATCTATTACGAGCAGTACTTC. It translates to CATSFPWDIYYEQYF.

The chain couples TRBV19 to TRBJ1-2; a weak D match, TRBD1 (6 bases). The germline V and J ends were trimmed by 7 bases and 5 bases, with 23 bases remaining between them. In germline, CDR1 is LNHDA, CDR2 SQIVND (reference sequence). The CDR3 contains 16 residues. CDR3 loop: CASTRNGGGAEYGYTF. The CDR3 DNA sequence: TGTGCCAGTACCAGGAACGGGGGGGGCGCAGAATATGGCTACACCTTC.

This rearrangement joins TRBV5-4 to TRBJ1-2; D is unresolved. This CDR3 is built from 12 residues. The germline gives CDR1 SGHNT, CDR2 YYREEE (reference sequence). V was clipped by 0 bases and J by 6 bases, with 6 bases between them. The CDR3 region is CASSLEADGYTF. CDR3 sequence (DNA): TGTGCCAGCAGCTTGGAGGCCGATGGCTACACCTTC.

The V call is TRBV7-9, the J call TRBJ1-6; the D gene is possibly TRBD1 (5 bases). V lost 4 bases and J lost 14, with 18 bases in between. The germline gives CDR1 SEHNR, CDR2 FQNEAQ (reference sequence). The CDR3 is 14 amino acids. In DNA, the CDR3 is TGTGCCAGCAGCTCCCAGGGCAGAGTACGGACCCTCCACTTT. Translated: CASSSQGRVRTLHF.

The chain recombines TRBV6-4 with TRBJ1-2; no firm D call. Between the trimmed V and J ends, which lost 3 bases and 5 bases, there was a span of 16 bases. Looked up from germline, CDR1 is MRHNA and CDR2 is SNTAGT. The CDR3 runs to 15 residues. The DNA of the CDR3 is TGTGCCAGCAGTGAGGGTCCAGGCGGGATTTATGGCTACACCTTC. Protein sequence: CASSEGPGGIYGYTF.